This entry lists 24 T cell receptor beta chains sequenced from one sample in a study of blood T cell repertoires in COVID-19. This table comes from immunoSEQ multiplex PCR, and its TCRdb copy is limited to in-frame clones, with some not included. Here the sample spans about 290,000 clones, roughly 80% being singletons. The source material was peripheral blood. The receptors come from a woman in her fifties or sixties with active or convalescent COVID-19.

The chain links TRBV7-2 to TRBJ1-5, with D uncertain. V was trimmed by 0 bases and J by 2 bases, leaving 11 bases between them. Looked up from germline, CDR1 is SGHTA and CDR2 is FQGNSA. The CDR3 totals 16 residues. CDR3 DNA: TGTGCCAGCAGCTTAGCTGCGGGGTTCGGCAATCAGCCCCAGCATTTT. It yields the protein CASSLAAGFGNQPQHF.

The chain recombines TRBV5-1 with TRBJ1-2, with 10 bases that match TRBD1. Losses at the gene ends were 3 bases for V and 4 bases for J; bases not matched to a gene: 12. Germline V lookup: CDR1 SGHRS, CDR2 YFSETQ. CDR3 length equals 17 residues. The CDR3 sequence: CASSSGQGLKNGYGYTF. CDR3 in DNA: TGCGCCAGCAGCTCGGGACAGGGGTTAAAAAATGGCTATGGCTACACCTTC.

The chain links TRBV25-1 to TRBJ1-6; no definite D call. This CDR3 has 14 residues. The germline V gene has CDR1 MGHDK and CDR2 SYGVNS. The V gene lost 6 bases and the J gene lost 7 bases, with 13 bases spanning the gap. CDR3 DNA sequence: TGTGCCAGCAGCCACCCGGGGAACAATTCACCCCTCCACTTT. The encoded protein is CASSHPGNNSPLHF. The full variable domain, rest sourced from reference TRBV25-1 and TRBJ1-6, is EADIYQTPRYLVIGTGKKITLECSQTMGHDKMYWYQQDPGMELHLIHYSYGVNSTEKGDLSSESTVSRIRTEHFPLTLESARPSHTSQYLCASSHPGNNSPLHFGNGTRLTVT.

V gene TRBV28 combines with J gene TRBJ1-5; tentative D call: TRBD1 (6 bases). The CDR3 covers 14 residues. Germline V CDR1 and CDR2: MDHEN, SYDVKM. V was clipped by 9 bases and J by 1 base, with 13 bases between them. This CDR3 is CASTGQPSNQPQHF. CDR3 nucleotide sequence: TGTGCCAGTACAGGGCAACCGAGCAATCAGCCCCAGCATTTT.

In DNA, the CDR3 is TGCAGCGTTGTTCCTACCACAGATACGCAGTATTTT. Its protein product is CSVVPTTDTQYF. This chain uses TRBV29-1 with TRBJ2-3; D remains unclear. Germline CDR1 and CDR2: SQVTM and ANQGSEA. Between the trimmed V and J ends, which lost 4 bases and 2 bases, there was a span of 7 bases. This CDR3 has 12 amino acids.

This rearrangement joins TRBV11-3 to TRBJ1-1; D unclear. The CDR3 totals 13 residues. Germline CDR1 is SGHNT and CDR2 is YENEEA. Trimming shortened V by 5 bases and J by 1 base, and 8 bases separated the two germline ends. The CDR3 is CASSVNRNTEAFF. The CDR3 bases are TGTGCCAGCAGCGTAAACAGGAACACTGAAGCTTTCTTT.

This clone was found once. The rearrangement links TRBV7-2 to TRBJ1-1; unclear D gene. Germline CDR1 and CDR2: SGHTA and FQGNSA. V was cut by 3 bases and J by 6 bases, with 14 bases left in between. CDR3 length: 14 amino acids. CDR3 loop: CASSFDRQNSEAFF. In nucleotides, the CDR3 is TGTGCCAGCAGCTTCGACCGACAAAATTCTGAAGCTTTCTTT.

This chain connects TRBV27 to TRBJ1-5; a weak D match, TRBD1 (5 bases). V gave up 6 bases and J gave up 0 bases, with 18 bases separating them. Germline V CDR1 and CDR2: MNHEY, SMNVEV (reference sequence). The CDR3 is 17 amino acids. The CDR3 region has the DNA TGTGCCAGCAGGGGCATGTCGGGGACTAATAGCAATCAGCCCCAGCATTTT. This sequence encodes CASRGMSGTNSNQPQHF.

CDR3 amino acids: CASSLVRAGTYEQYF. The CDR3 nucleotides are TGTGCCAGCAGCTTAGTACGAGCGGGAACCTACGAGCAGTACTTC. The chain employs TRBV11-2 and TRBJ2-7, with 7 bases fitting TRBD2. The CDR3 covers 15 residues. After removal of 1 base from V and 2 bases from J, the junction contained 5 bases not matched to a gene. Germline CDR1 reads SGHAT; CDR2 reads FQNNGV. The whole variable domain, filled in from reference TRBV11-2 and TRBJ2-7, reads EAGVAQSPRYKIIEKRQSVAFWCNPISGHATLYWYQQILGQGPKLLIQFQNNGVVDDSQLPKDRFSAERLKGVDSTLKIQPAKLEDSAVYLCASSLVRAGTYEQYFGPGTRLTVT.

The chain carries TRBV25-1 and TRBJ2-7, with 7 bases matching TRBD1. The V gene's germline CDR1 is MGHDK and CDR2 SYGVNS. This CDR3 spans 16 amino acids. V lost 2 bases and J lost 0; bases outside the gene matches: 7. The CDR3 region has the DNA TGTGCCAGCAGTGAACTCGGACAGGCAAGCTCCTACGAGCAGTACTTC. Amino acids: CASSELGQASSYEQYF.

This chain uses TRBV28 with TRBJ2-7; 9 nucleotides line up with TRBD1. Germline loops: CDR1 MDHEN, CDR2 SYDVKM. The V and J ends lost 2 bases and 7 bases, in that order; junction bases with no gene match: 9. The CDR3 runs 15 residues. The CDR3 region has the DNA TGTGCCAGCAGTTTAGGGGGACAGGGAGTAGGGGAGCAGTACTTC. Its protein is CASSLGGQGVGEQYF. Filled out from reference TRBV28 and TRBJ2-7, the complete variable domain reads DVKVTQSSRYLVKRTGEKVFLECVQDMDHENMFWYRQDPGLGLRLIYFSYDVKMKEKGDIPEGYSVSREKKERFSLILESASTNQTSMYLCASSLGGQGVGEQYFGPGTRLTVT.

The chain has TRBV2 and TRBJ2-1; tentative D call: TRBD2 (5 bases). This CDR3 has 14 amino acids. CDR1 is SNHLY, CDR2 FYNNEI, per germline. Trimming cost V 4 bases and J 3 bases, with 10 bases left between them. CDR3: CASSGWTDYNEQFF. In DNA, the CDR3 is TGTGCCAGCAGTGGGTGGACTGACTACAATGAGCAGTTCTTC.

The V gene is TRBV12-3 or TRBV12-4, the J gene TRBJ2-1; D not resolved. V was trimmed by 4 bases and J by 9 bases, leaving 7 bases between them. The CDR3 is 11 amino acids. The CDR3 DNA sequence: TGTGCCAGCAGTTCTCGTAGTGAGCAGTTCTTC. Its protein product is CASSSRSEQFF.

This chain joins TRBV7-9 and TRBJ2-5, with TRBD1 matching over 8 bases. The V gene end was trimmed by 1 base and the J gene end by 7 bases; junction bases not matched to a gene: 11. CDR3 size: 16 residues. The germline V gene has CDR1 SEHNR and CDR2 FQNEAQ (reference sequence). The DNA for the CDR3 is TGTGCCAGCAGCTTAGGAGGACAGGGCCTGAGGGGGACCCAGTACTTC. Residues: CASSLGGQGLRGTQYF.

This sequence joins TRBV19 and TRBJ2-1, with D possibly matching TRBD1 (6 bases). The CDR3 is 13 amino acids. V dropped 5 bases and J dropped 6 bases, with 11 bases sitting between them. Germline V CDR1 and CDR2: LNHDA, SQIVND (reference sequence). The CDR3 region is CASSFTGTNEQFF. The CDR3 coding sequence is TGTGCCAGTAGTTTCACAGGGACCAATGAGCAGTTCTTC.

The rearrangement joins TRBV19 to TRBJ2-7, with TRBD2 identical over 8 bases. The CDR3 runs 13 residues. V shed 10 bases, J shed 4 bases, and the junction held 9 bases outside the gene matches. Per the germline V gene, CDR1 is LNHDA and CDR2 is SQIVND (reference sequence). The CDR3 region has the DNA TGTGCCACTTCGCCGGGACTAGTTTACGAGCAGTACTTC. Its translation: CATSPGLVYEQYF.

The V call is TRBV7-2, the J call TRBJ2-1; 12 bases align to TRBD1. The length of the CDR3 is 17 residues. CDR1 is SGHTA, CDR2 FQGNSA, per germline. Trimming at V came to 3 bases and at J to 3 bases, leaving 6 bases not matched to a gene. The CDR3 reads CASSLGTGGNYYNEQFF. CDR3 in DNA: TGTGCCAGCAGCTTGGGGACAGGGGGCAACTACTACAATGAGCAGTTCTTC.

This clone was counted a few times. The chain recombines TRBV28 with TRBJ1-2; 9 bases agree with TRBD1. The trim removed 6 bases at V and 4 bases at J, leaving 9 bases unmatched. Per the germline V gene, CDR1 is MDHEN and CDR2 is SYDVKM. This CDR3 is built from 15 residues. CDR3 nucleotide sequence: TGTGCCAGCAGCCCAATGCCGGGACAGGGCTATGGCTACACCTTC. This sequence encodes CASSPMPGQGYGYTF.

This chain uses TRBV5-1 with TRBJ1-1, with TRBD1 matching 8 bases. CDR3 size: 15 residues. V shed 0 bases, J shed 9 bases, and the junction held 10 bases outside the gene matches. From germline, CDR1 is SGHRS and CDR2 YFSETQ. The CDR3 reads CASSLASQGAGQAFF. As DNA, the CDR3 is TGCGCCAGCAGCTTGGCTTCGCAGGGGGCCGGGCAAGCTTTCTTT.

The rearrangement joins TRBV6-5 to TRBJ1-1; no definite D call. Looked up from germline, CDR1 is MNHEY and CDR2 is SVGAGI. The CDR3 loop spans 13 amino acids. V lost 3 bases to trimming and J lost 1 base, with 6 bases between them. This CDR3 reads CASSYGPNTEAFF. The CDR3 region has the DNA TGTGCCAGCAGTTATGGGCCGAACACTGAAGCTTTCTTT.

The gene calls are TRBV20-1 and TRBJ1-1, with a possible D match to TRBD1 (6 bases). Trimming left V 3 bases short and J 0 bases short, with 17 bases between. Germline CDR1 and CDR2: DFQATT and SNEGSKA (reference sequence). The CDR3 length is 16 residues. The CDR3 protein is CSASRFGGPMNTEAFF. In DNA, the CDR3 is TGCAGTGCTAGTAGGTTTGGGGGCCCCATGAACACTGAAGCTTTCTTT.

This clone came up once. CDR3 nucleotides: TGCGCCAGCAGCTTGGCCACGGCGGACTCTGGAAACACCATATATTTT. Protein: CASSLATADSGNTIYF. V gene TRBV5-1 combines with J gene TRBJ1-3; D is uncertain. The V gene lost 0 bases and the J gene lost 0 bases, with 10 bases spanning the gap. Germline V gives CDR1 SGHRS, CDR2 YFSETQ. CDR3 length equals 16 residues.

The chain combines TRBV4-2 with TRBJ2-7; D might be TRBD2 (5 bases). V was trimmed by 1 base and J by 5 bases, leaving 18 bases between them. There are 16 residues in the CDR3. Germline loops: CDR1 LGHNA, CDR2 YNFKEQ. This CDR3 is CASSQAELSAGNEQYF. DNA for the CDR3: TGTGCCAGCAGCCAAGCTGAATTGTCCGCGGGTAACGAGCAGTACTTC.

This sequence joins TRBV29-1 and TRBJ1-2; possible D gene TRBD1, 6 bases. Deletions cut 7 bases from V and 8 bases from J, with 17 bases between. CDR1 SQVTM and CDR2 ANQGSEA come from the germline V gene. The CDR3 is 12 residues long. The CDR3 spells CSAQTGIGGYTF. CDR3 DNA sequence: TGCAGCGCCCAAACAGGGATCGGCGGCTACACCTTC. The variable domain in full, with the rest retrieved from reference TRBV29-1 and TRBJ1-2, is SAVISQKPSRDICQRGTSLTIQCQVDSQVTMMFWYRQQPGQSLTLIATANQGSEATYESGFVIDKFPISRPNLTFSTLTVSNMSPEDSSIYLCSAQTGIGGYTFGSGTRLTVV.